Below, one T cell receptor (beta chain) is given with its context. Assignments of participants to cohorts depended upon their own reported clinical history. The source of the sample is a study of blood T cell repertoires in COVID-19. Looking at the study overall: Symptom resolution, clearance, or two negative PCRs marked donors in Cohort 3 as recovered. T cells, B-cell-depleted T cells, or PBMCs supplied cDNA or gDNA.

The method was immunoSEQ multiplex PCR; TCRdb's version includes in-frame clones alone and lacks a portion of them. The sample includes 250,000 to 350,000 clones, approximately 90% seen only once; the top ten take around 2%. J lost 2 bases, V lost 4 bases, and 9 bases had no gene match. Germline lookup yields CDR1 LGHDT and CDR2 YNNKEL (reference sequence). This CDR3 comprises 18 residues. The chain links TRBV3-1 (or the pseudogene TRBV3-2) to TRBJ2-1; 12 nucleotides agree with TRBD2. Sequences were obtained from PBMCs or T cells enriched from blood (not recorded which). The sequence derives from a woman in her sixties or seventies in a cohort exposed to, infected with or recovered from COVID-19 (not recorded which). CDR3 in DNA: TGTGCCAGCAGCCCACCTAGGACTAGCGGGATAACCTACAATGAGCAGTTCTTC. Translation gives CASSPPRTSGITYNEQFF.